A selection of T cell receptor beta chains follows, all from one sample in a study of control samples from healthy donors and cancer patients. TCRdb's copy holds only in-frame clones and misses some; the assay was immunoSEQ multiplex PCR. The sample lists about 73,000 clones; nearly 90% were seen once. Sequencing input: PBMCs. Source of these receptors: a man aged 60-69 years with lung cancer. The CDR3 runs from the conserved cysteine through the conserved F or W. Fields, in order: clone size, J gene, V gene, D gene, CDR3 protein, CDR3 DNA. The D gene is left open where the match is weak. Clone size appears in some rows only: once, few, many, or a class for an expanded clone.

-,TRBJ1-4,TRBV11-2,-,CASSATGTRATNEKLFF,TGTGCCAGCAGCGCAACCGGGACACGCGCAACTAATGAAAAACTGTTTTTT
-,TRBJ1-5,TRBV9,-,CASSPGEIYQPQHF,TGTGCCAGCAGTCCAGGGGAGATATATCAGCCCCAGCATTTT
-,TRBJ1-6,TRBV7-9,-,CASTRGDNSPLHF,TGTGCCAGCACCCGGGGGGACAATTCACCCCTCCACTTT
-,TRBJ1-4,TRBV25-1,-,CASSDPGAGSEKLFF,TGTGCCAGCAGTGATCCGGGGGCTGGGAGTGAAAAACTGTTTTTT
once,TRBJ2-3,TRBV24-1,-,CATSSGTTSTDTQYF,TGTGCCACCAGTTCCGGGACAACGAGCACAGATACGCAGTATTTT
-,TRBJ1-5,TRBV3-1/TRBV3-2,-,CASSQGGVGYQPQHF,TGTGCCAGCAGCCAAGGAGGGGTAGGATATCAGCCCCAGCATTTT
-,TRBJ1-2,TRBV2,-,CASSEQGLYGYTF,TGTGCCAGCAGTGAACAGGGCCTCTATGGCTACACCTTC
-,TRBJ1-1,TRBV9,-,CASSRRAGEAFF,TGTGCCAGCAGCCGCCGCGCGGGTGAAGCTTTCTTT
once,TRBJ1-1,TRBV27,TRBD1,CASPTINQGAVDTEAFF,TGTGCCAGCCCGACGATAAACCAGGGGGCGGTCGACACTGAAGCTTTCTTT
once,TRBJ1-2,TRBV19,-,CASSMAGDYGYTF,TGTGCCAGTAGTATGGCAGGGGACTATGGCTACACCTTC
-,TRBJ1-3,TRBV2,-,CASGQSSVSGNTIYF,TGTGCCAGCGGCCAATCGTCGGTTTCTGGAAACACCATATATTTT
-,TRBJ1-6,TRBV18,-,CASSPRTDGNSPLHF,TGTGCCAGCTCACCACGGACAGATGGTAATTCACCCCTCCACTTT
-,TRBJ1-6,TRBV6-5,-,CASSYSMGSSPLHF,TGTGCCAGCAGTTACTCAATGGGGTCCTCACCCCTCCACTTT
-,TRBJ1-3,TRBV13,-,CASSLEGEGFSGNTIYF,TGTGCCAGCAGCTTAGAAGGGGAAGGCTTTTCTGGAAACACCATATATTTT
-,TRBJ2-2,TRBV19,TRBD1,CASKRRGTGDINTGELFF,TGTGCCAGTAAGAGGAGGGGGACAGGGGATATTAACACCGGGGAGCTGTTTTTT
-,TRBJ1-2,TRBV27,TRBD1,CASSLSRDRAFTF,TGTGCCAGCAGTTTATCCCGGGACAGGGCTTTTACCTTC
-,TRBJ1-1,TRBV18,-,CASSRLDGAEAFF,TGTGCCAGCTCACGCCTCGATGGAGCTGAAGCTTTCTTT
-,TRBJ1-3,TRBV5-1,-,CASSLSGNTIYF,TGCGCCAGCAGCTTGAGTGGAAACACCATATATTTT
-,TRBJ1-3,TRBV5-4,-,CASSFGGSSSGNTIYF,TGTGCCAGCAGCTTTGGGGGTTCCAGCTCTGGAAACACCATATATTTT
few,TRBJ2-2,TRBV29-1,TRBD1,CSAWDSDANTGELFF,TGCAGCGCCTGGGACAGCGACGCGAACACCGGGGAGCTGTTTTTT
-,TRBJ1-1,TRBV12-3/TRBV12-4,-,CASSLLNTEAFF,TGTGCCAGCAGTTTACTGAACACTGAAGCTTTCTTT
-,TRBJ2-5,TRBV3-1/TRBV3-2,TRBD1,CASSANRGHETQYF,TGTGCCAGCAGCGCGAACAGGGGGCATGAGACCCAGTACTTC
-,TRBJ2-1,TRBV9,TRBD1,CASSVERGPYNEQFF,TGTGCCAGCAGCGTAGAAAGGGGGCCCTACAATGAGCAGTTCTTC
-,TRBJ2-2,TRBV10-2,-,CASSEGQGGTGELFF,TGCGCCAGCAGTGAAGGGCAGGGAGGCACCGGGGAGCTGTTTTTT
once,TRBJ2-5,TRBV29-1,TRBD1,CSVRTGPRGETQYF,TGCAGCGTAAGGACAGGACCCCGCGGAGAGACCCAGTACTTC
-,TRBJ1-4,TRBV16,-,CASSQSTEKLFF,TGTGCCAGCAGCCAATCGACCGAAAAACTGTTTTTT
few,TRBJ1-5,TRBV6-6,-,CASSLRGHNQPQHF,TGTGCCAGCAGCCTCCGGGGACACAACCAGCCCCAGCATTTT
-,TRBJ1-1,TRBV9,-,CASSYGMQVNTEAFF,TGTGCCAGCAGCTACGGGATGCAGGTGAACACTGAAGCTTTCTTT
-,TRBJ1-5,TRBV13,-,CASSYHSQGFFNQPQHF,TGTGCCAGCAGCTACCACTCACAGGGCTTTTTCAATCAGCCCCAGCATTTT
-,TRBJ1-1,TRBV29-1,-,CSVVERRDQEAFF,TGCAGCGTTGTTGAAAGACGGGATCAAGAAGCTTTCTTT
-,TRBJ1-1,TRBV6-1,TRBD1,CASSEDYAAGGVGTEAFF,TGTGCCAGCAGTGAAGACTATGCGGCAGGGGGAGTCGGGACTGAAGCTTTCTTT
-,TRBJ2-3,TRBV5-1,TRBD1,CASSLQGAQGDTQYF,TGCGCCAGCAGCTTACAGGGGGCGCAGGGAGATACGCAGTATTTT
once,TRBJ1-1,TRBV7-3,-,CASSPQGLRAEAFF,TGTGCCAGCAGCCCGCAGGGGCTTCGGGCTGAAGCTTTCTTT
-,TRBJ2-2,TRBV24-1,TRBD1,CATRGQGNTGELFF,TGTGCCACCAGAGGACAGGGGAACACCGGGGAGCTGTTTTTT
-,TRBJ2-2,TRBV5-1,TRBD2,CASSLTGTTNTGELFF,TGCGCCAGCAGCCTTACCGGGACTACGAACACCGGGGAGCTGTTTTTT
-,TRBJ1-3,TRBV30,-,CAWSVFTVSGNTIYF,TGTGCCTGGAGTGTATTTACGGTCTCTGGAAACACCATATATTTT
-,TRBJ1-1,TRBV9,-,CASSVGRNTEAFF,TGTGCCAGCAGCGTAGGGAGGAACACTGAAGCTTTCTTT
-,TRBJ1-3,TRBV7-9,-,CASSLRQDTGNTIYF,TGTGCCAGCAGCTTACGACAGGATACTGGAAACACCATATATTTT
-,TRBJ2-2,TRBV24-1,TRBD2,CATGSGGANTGELFF,TGTGCCACAGGTAGCGGGGGGGCGAACACCGGGGAGCTGTTTTTT
few,TRBJ2-1,TRBV12-5,-,CASGLVEDGRKIYNEQFF,TGTGCTAGTGGTTTGGTAGAGGACGGACGAAAAATCTACAATGAGCAGTTCTTC
few,TRBJ1-2,TRBV7-9,-,CASSLALGARGYTF,TGTGCCAGCAGCTTAGCGCTAGGGGCGCGGGGCTACACCTTC
-,TRBJ1-1,TRBV3-1/TRBV3-2,TRBD1,CASSRTGITEAFF,TGTGCCAGCAGCCGGACAGGGATCACTGAAGCTTTCTTT
-,TRBJ1-1,TRBV6-6,-,CASSLNKVVGLLNTEAFF,TGTGCCAGTAGTCTAAATAAAGTCGTGGGGCTACTGAACACTGAAGCTTTCTTT
-,TRBJ2-7,TRBV9,-,CASSVTQSPYEQYF,TGTGCCAGCAGCGTTACCCAGAGCCCCTACGAGCAGTACTTC
few,TRBJ1-2,TRBV27,TRBD1,CASSRTGTGYTF,TGTGCCAGCAGCCGGACAGGGACTGGCTACACCTTC
once,TRBJ1-1,TRBV9,-,CASSPGGGRTEAFF,TGTGCCAGCAGCCCCGGAGGGGGGAGGACTGAAGCTTTCTTT
-,TRBJ2-5,TRBV7-3,-,CASSPFGAKETQYF,TGTGCCAGCAGCCCCTTCGGGGCGAAAGAGACCCAGTACTTC
-,TRBJ1-2,TRBV5-1,TRBD1,CASSFGTGDGYTF,TGCGCCAGCAGCTTCGGGACAGGGGATGGCTACACCTTC
-,TRBJ2-2,TRBV24-1,-,CATSERLASGELFF,TGTGCCACCAGTGAACGGCTAGCTTCCGGGGAGCTGTTTTTT
-,TRBJ2-1,TRBV11-3,-,CASSLGQGLRVNEQFF,TGTGCCAGCAGCCTCGGACAGGGACTAAGGGTTAATGAGCAGTTCTTC
-,TRBJ1-5,TRBV11-2,TRBD1,CASSLTGQDRNQPQHF,TGTGCCAGCAGCTTAACGGGACAGGATAGAAATCAGCCCCAGCATTTT
-,TRBJ2-1,TRBV20-1,-,CSGSGNNEQFF,TGCAGTGGGTCAGGAAACAATGAGCAGTTCTTC
-,TRBJ2-1,TRBV12-3/TRBV12-4,-,CASSPNYRTLFF,TGTGCCAGCAGTCCCAATTATCGGACCCTGTTCTTC